The TCR beta chain described here comes from a study of tissue T cells after allogeneic stem cell transplantation. In this sample, this clone turned up a few times. Each gene name is a mouse one. Repertoires were generated with immunoSEQ multiplex PCR, while TCRdb's copy carries only in-frame clones and drops some. This table holds about 22,000 clones, roughly three quarters found once. The sequencing sample was made of blood. This clonotype was obtained from a female BALB/c mouse in good health. MHC haplotype of the strain: H2-d.

The covered CDR3 bases are TGCACCTGCAGTGCAGAACGGGGGCTTGAACAGTAC. This translates into CTCSAERGLEQY. The full CDR3 protein is CTCSAERGLEQYF. This chain joins TRBV1 and TRBJ2-7, with D perhaps matching TRBD1 or TRBD2 (6 bases each). The read ends 1 residue before the CDR3 terminus; that terminus is restored from the germline J gene. The V and J ends lost 0 bases and 6 bases respectively, with 9 bases between them. Germline values: CDR1 NSQYPW, CDR2 LRSPGD (reference sequence). This CDR3 has 13 amino acids.